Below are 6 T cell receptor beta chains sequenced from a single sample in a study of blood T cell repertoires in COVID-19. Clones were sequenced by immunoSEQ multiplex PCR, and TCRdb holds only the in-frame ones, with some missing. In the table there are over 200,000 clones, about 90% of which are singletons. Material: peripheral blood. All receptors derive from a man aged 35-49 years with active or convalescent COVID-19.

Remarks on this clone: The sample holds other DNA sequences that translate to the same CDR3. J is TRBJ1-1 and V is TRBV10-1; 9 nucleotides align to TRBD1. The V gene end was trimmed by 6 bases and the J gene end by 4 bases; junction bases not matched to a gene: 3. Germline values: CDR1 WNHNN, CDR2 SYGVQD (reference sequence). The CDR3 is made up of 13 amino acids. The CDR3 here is CASRGQGSTEAFF. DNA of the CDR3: TGCGCCAGCAGAGGACAGGGGAGCACTGAAGCTTTCTTT.

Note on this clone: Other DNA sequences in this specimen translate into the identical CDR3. The CDR3: CASSYSEAGELFF. Written as DNA, the CDR3 is TGTGCCAGCAGTTACTCTGAGGCCGGGGAGCTGTTTTTT. The chain joins TRBV6-5 to TRBJ2-2; the D is unclear. The V gene lost 0 bases and the J gene lost 6 bases, with 5 bases spanning the gap. This CDR3 has 13 residues. Per germline, CDR1 MNHEY and CDR2 SVGAGI.

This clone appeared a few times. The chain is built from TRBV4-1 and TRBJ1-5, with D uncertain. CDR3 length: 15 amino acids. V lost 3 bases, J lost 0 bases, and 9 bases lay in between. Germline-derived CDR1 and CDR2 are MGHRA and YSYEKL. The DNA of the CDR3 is TGCGCCAGCAGCCAGCAGGATGTTAGCAATCAGCCCCAGCATTTT. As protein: CASSQQDVSNQPQHF.

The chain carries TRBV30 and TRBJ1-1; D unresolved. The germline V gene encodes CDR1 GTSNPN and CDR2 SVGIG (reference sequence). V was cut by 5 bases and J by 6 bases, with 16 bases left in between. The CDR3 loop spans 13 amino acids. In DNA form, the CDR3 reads TGTGCCTGGGGCCAAATCCCGGGAGCTGAAGCTTTCTTT. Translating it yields CAWGQIPGAEAFF.

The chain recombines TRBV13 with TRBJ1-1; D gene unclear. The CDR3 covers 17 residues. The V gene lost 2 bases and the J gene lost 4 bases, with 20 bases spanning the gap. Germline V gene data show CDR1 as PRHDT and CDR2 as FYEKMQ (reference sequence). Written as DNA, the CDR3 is TGTGCCAGCAGCTTATTGTTCTGGTCGGAGCAGACCACTGAAGCTTTCTTT. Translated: CASSLLFWSEQTTEAFF.

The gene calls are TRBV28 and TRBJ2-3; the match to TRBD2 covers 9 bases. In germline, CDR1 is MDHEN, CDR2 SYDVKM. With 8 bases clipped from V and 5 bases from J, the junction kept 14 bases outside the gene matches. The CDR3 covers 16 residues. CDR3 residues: CASGGREGHSIDTQYF. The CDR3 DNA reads TGTGCCAGCGGGGGGCGGGAGGGCCATTCAATAGATACGCAGTATTTT.